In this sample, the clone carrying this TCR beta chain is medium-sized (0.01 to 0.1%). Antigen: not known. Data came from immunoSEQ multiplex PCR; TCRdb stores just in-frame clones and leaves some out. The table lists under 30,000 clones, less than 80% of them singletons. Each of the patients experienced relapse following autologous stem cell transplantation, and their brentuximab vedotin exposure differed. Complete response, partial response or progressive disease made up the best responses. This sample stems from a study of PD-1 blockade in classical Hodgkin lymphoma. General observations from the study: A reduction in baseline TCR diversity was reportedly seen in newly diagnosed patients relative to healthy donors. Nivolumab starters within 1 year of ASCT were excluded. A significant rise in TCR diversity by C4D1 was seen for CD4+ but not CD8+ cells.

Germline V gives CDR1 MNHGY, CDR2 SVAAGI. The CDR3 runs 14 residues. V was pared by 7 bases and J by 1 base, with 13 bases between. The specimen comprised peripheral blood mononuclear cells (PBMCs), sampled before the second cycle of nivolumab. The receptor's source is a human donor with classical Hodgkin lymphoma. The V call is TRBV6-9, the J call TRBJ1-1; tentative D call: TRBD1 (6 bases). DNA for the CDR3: TGTGCCAGCACTGCGGACAGCCCGAACACTGAAGCTTTCTTT. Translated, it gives CASTADSPNTEAFF.